What follows are 5 T cell receptor beta chains derived from one specimen sequenced in a study of blood T cells in healthy people across ages. It was with a sample-barcoded 5' primer and a J-beta primer mix that a second PCR of roughly 7 to 12 cycles was run. TCRdb called the 5' RACE reads again in MiXCR, with one record for every CDR3 protein. The table has about 1.4 million distinct CDR3 sequences, approximately 60% seen once. Sequencing was carried out using blood. The source is a man between 18 and 35 years old in good health.

The chain has TRBV20-1 and TRBJ2-3; D uncertain. Germline CDR1 reads DFQATT; CDR2 reads SNEGSKA (reference sequence). V was cut by 3 bases and J by 6 bases, with 4 bases left in between. The CDR3 sequence is 10 residues long. The CDR3 spells CSASRDTQYF. CDR3 nucleotide sequence: TGCAGTGCTAGCAGGGATACGCAGTATTTT.

The rearrangement links TRBV12-3 or TRBV12-4 to TRBJ2-1; possible D gene TRBD2, 6 bases. V was pared by 4 bases and J by 12 bases, with 13 bases between. CDR3 length equals 12 residues. This CDR3 is CASSSGGSGQFF. The CDR3, as DNA: TGTGCCAGCAGTTCAGGAGGTAGCGGGCAGTTCTTC.

The chain joins TRBV7-2 to TRBJ2-1, with a weak D call TRBD1 (5 bases). The CDR3 loop spans 14 amino acids. Germline V gene sequence: CDR1 SGHTA, CDR2 FQGNSA. Trimming cost V 7 bases and J 1 base, with 11 bases left between them. The CDR3 loop is CASIDRGSYNEQFF. CDR3 nucleotide sequence: TGTGCCAGCATAGACAGAGGATCCTACAATGAGCAGTTCTTC.

The chain uses TRBV12-3 or TRBV12-4 and TRBJ1-2; D is unresolved. The CDR3 runs 15 residues. The V end lost 3 bases, the J end lost 0 bases, and 11 bases lay between the germline ends. The CDR3 DNA is TGTGCCAGCAGTTTTCCCCAGAGGACTAACTATGGCTACACCTTC. This sequence encodes CASSFPQRTNYGYTF.

This clonotype was observed a few times. J is TRBJ2-7 and V is TRBV6-1, with D maybe TRBD1 (5 bases). The last part of the DNA fits TRBJ2-5 better; the J call may be wrong. Per germline, CDR1 MNHNS and CDR2 SASEGT. The CDR3 contains 14 residues. The CDR3 coding sequence is TGTGCCAGCTTAGGGGAAGCAAGGAAGGAGACCCAGTACTTC. This translates into CASLGEARKETQYF.